This paragraph covers one T cell receptor (beta chain) sequence. This sample is part of a study of blood T cell repertoires in COVID-19. Study details: In each case, the material was cDNA or gDNA derived from T cells, B-cell-depleted T cells, or PBMCs.

Some clones are missing from TCRdb's copy, which holds only in-frame ones; the method was immunoSEQ multiplex PCR. This table holds around 300,000 clones, 80% to 95% found once. Germline V gene data show CDR1 as GTSNPN and CDR2 as SVGIG (reference sequence). There are 15 residues in the CDR3. The germline V and J ends were trimmed by 0 bases and 0 bases, with 8 bases remaining between them. The sequence came from a woman aged 25 to 39 with COVID-19, enrolled during active disease. The chain has TRBV30 and TRBJ1-4, with D possibly matching TRBD1 (5 bases). Sequencing was performed on peripheral blood. As DNA, the CDR3 is TGTGCCTGGAGTGTACCACAGGCAACTAATGAAAAACTGTTTTTT. Protein sequence: CAWSVPQATNEKLFF.